This T cell receptor (beta chain) emerged from a study of OX40 agonist ivuxolimab in advanced cancers. Study summary: Three patients had partial responses: one hepatocellular carcinoma, two cutaneous melanoma.

Blood got drawn at baseline, again on cycle 4 day 1, and then on cycle 7 day 1. Comment on this clone: Its antigen is unidentified.

The repertoire was sequenced with immunoSEQ multiplex PCR; TCRdb's copy has only in-frame clones and lacks some. This table has some 74,000 clones, approximately 90% appearing once. Findings and limits, study-wide: The mean number of expanded clones was higher in CD8+ T cells than in CD4+.

Per the germline V gene, CDR1 is KGHSH and CDR2 is LQKENI. The V end lost 1 base, the J end lost 0 bases, and 8 bases lay between the germline ends. The CDR3 covers 15 residues. This receptor was taken from an adult with an advanced solid tumor such as melanoma, head and neck, liver or kidney cancer. The V and J genes are TRBV18 and TRBJ2-3; D gene ambiguous. The starting material was CD4+ or CD8+ T cells sorted from blood, obtained in a trial of the OX40 agonist ivuxolimab. The CDR3 loop is CASSPRSISTDTQYF. CDR3 bases: TGTGCCAGCTCACCACGCAGTATCAGCACAGATACGCAGTATTTT.